A single sample is the source of the 20 T cell receptor beta chains below, sequenced in a study of blood T cells in healthy people across ages. Primed by a sample-barcoded 5' primer and a J-beta primer mix, a second PCR proceeded for roughly 6 to 12 cycles. MiXCR was run by TCRdb on the 5' RACE reads, yielding one entry per CDR3 protein. The sample gives roughly 500,000 distinct CDR3 sequences, 25% to 30% of which show up once; 15% to 20% is in the top ten. Source material: blood. The origin of the receptors is a woman aged 70-85 years in good health.

The chain joins TRBV12-3 or TRBV12-4 to TRBJ2-3, with 11 nucleotides matching TRBD2. CDR3 length: 17 amino acids. V shed 6 bases and J 2 bases; nucleotides not matched to a gene: 10. In nucleotides, the CDR3 is TGTGCCAGCAGATCCCGGACTAGCGGGCAGACCACAGATACGCAGTATTTT. Translation: CASRSRTSGQTTDTQYF.

The gene calls are TRBV6-2 or TRBV6-3 and TRBJ2-4, with D perhaps matching TRBD2 (5 bases). V was clipped by 6 bases and J by 2 bases, with 20 bases between them. Germline lookup yields CDR1 MNHEY and CDR2 SVGEGT. The CDR3 is 17 amino acids. CDR3 DNA: TGTGCCAGCAGGCAGGTGCGGACTGACAAGACCAAAAACATTCAGTACTTC. It translates to CASRQVRTDKTKNIQYF.

The rearrangement uses TRBV24-1 and TRBJ2-5; tentative D call: TRBD1 (6 bases). Germline CDR1 KGHDR, CDR2 SFDVKD. This CDR3 comprises 15 residues. Deletions cut 1 base from V and 5 bases from J, with 13 bases between. The CDR3 coding sequence is TGTGCCACCAGTGATTTATCCCAGGGGAGCGAGACCCAGTACTTC. It is translated as CATSDLSQGSETQYF.

The chain employs TRBV10-3 and TRBJ1-2, with 7 bases identical to TRBD1. V lost 10 bases to trimming and J lost 5 bases; unmatched junction nucleotides: 7. The CDR3 totals 12 residues. Germline lookup yields CDR1 ENHRY and CDR2 SYGVKD. CDR3 loop: CATTPTGYGYTF. DNA of the CDR3: TGTGCCACGACCCCGACAGGGTATGGCTACACCTTC.

The chain is built from TRBV7-2 and TRBJ2-2, with D possibly TRBD2 on 5 matching bases. In germline, CDR1 is SGHTA, CDR2 FQGNSA. The CDR3 sequence is 13 residues long. V was pared by 10 bases and J by 0 bases, with 9 bases between. CDR3 DNA: TGTACCACCCGACTATCGAACACCGGGGAGCTGTTTTTT. Translated: CTTRLSNTGELFF.

The V gene is TRBV7-3, the J gene TRBJ2-4; D could derive from TRBD1 or TRBD2 (6 bases each). Germline loops: CDR1 SGHTA, CDR2 FQGTGA. The germline V and J ends were trimmed by 0 bases and 2 bases, with 20 bases remaining between them. CDR3 size: 19 residues. This chain's CDR3 is CASSLTPGARGNPKNIQYF. Written as DNA, the CDR3 is TGTGCCAGCAGCTTAACCCCGGGGGCGAGAGGGAATCCCAAAAACATTCAGTACTTC.

This clonotype was counted between two and nine times. The genes are TRBV4-1 and TRBJ2-6; D gene uncertain. Trimming took off 2 bases at V and 2 bases at J, with 10 bases between the two ends. The length of the CDR3 is 16 residues. Germline V gives CDR1 MGHRA, CDR2 YSYEKL. This CDR3 reads CASSQSGWAGANVLTF. In DNA form, the CDR3 reads TGCGCCAGCAGCCAATCTGGGTGGGCTGGGGCCAACGTCCTGACTTTC.

This clonotype showed up just a few times. The chain joins TRBV4-3 to TRBJ2-3; a possible D gene is TRBD2 (8 bases). V was pared by 4 bases and J by 2 bases, with 16 bases between. The CDR3 contains 16 residues. Germline loops: CDR1 LGHNA, CDR2 YSLEER. The CDR3 nucleotides read TGCGCCAGCAGCCGAATTAGCGGGACAGACACAGATACGCAGTATTTT. It translates to CASSRISGTDTDTQYF.

This clonotype was detected many times. This chain links TRBV4-2 with TRBJ2-5, with 8 nucleotides matching TRBD2. V trimming: 4 bases; J trimming: 3 bases; junction bases outside the gene matches: 4. CDR3 length: 14 residues. Germline V CDR1 and CDR2: LGHNA, YNFKEQ. The CDR3 region has the DNA TGTGCCAGCAGCCTCGGGACTAGAGAAGAGACCCAGTACTTC. Protein: CASSLGTREETQYF.

This chain links TRBV4-3 with TRBJ1-1; D might be TRBD1 (6 bases). Deletions cut 0 bases from V and 0 bases from J, with 14 bases between. Germline V gene lookup returns CDR1 LGHNA and CDR2 YSLEER. The CDR3 contains 17 residues. CDR3 sequence: CASSQDRLGTLNTEAFF. The CDR3 nucleotides read TGCGCCAGCAGCCAAGATCGATTAGGGACATTGAACACTGAAGCTTTCTTT.

The chain is built from TRBV9 and TRBJ1-6; D ambiguous. Germline V gene data show CDR1 as SGDLS and CDR2 as YYNGEE. This CDR3 comprises 16 residues. V lost 0 bases and J 7 bases, leaving 14 bases between the germline ends. In nucleotides, the CDR3 is TGTGCCAGCAGCGTAGCCCCCGCGCAGGCCAATTCACCCCTCCACTTT. The encoded protein is CASSVAPAQANSPLHF.

The chain is built from TRBV25-1 and TRBJ2-3; no firm D call. Germline V CDR1 and CDR2: MGHDK, SYGVNS. The CDR3 runs 16 residues. V was shortened by 2 bases and J by 3 bases, with 15 bases between the two germline ends. CDR3 protein: CASSEDLFRATDTQYF. CDR3 in DNA: TGTGCCAGCAGTGAAGATCTCTTTAGGGCTACAGATACGCAGTATTTT.

This clonotype was detected only a few times. The rearrangement links TRBV7-9 to TRBJ2-3; 9 bases are shared with TRBD1. CDR1 SEHNR and CDR2 FQNEAQ come from the germline V gene (reference sequence). The CDR3 length is 15 residues. V was pared by 6 bases and J by 3 bases, with 7 bases of the junction left unmatched. The DNA of the CDR3 is TGTGCCAGCAGACCGACAGGGGGAGGGACAGATACGCAGTATTTT. This codes for CASRPTGGGTDTQYF.

This clonotype was counted between two and nine times. The chain couples TRBV20-1 to TRBJ1-4, with D possibly being TRBD1 (5 bases). Germline loops: CDR1 DFQATT, CDR2 SNEGSKA (reference sequence). Deletions cut 3 bases from V and 0 bases from J, with 8 bases between. The CDR3 covers 14 residues. This CDR3 reads CSARTVATNEKLFF. CDR3 bases: TGCAGTGCTAGGACAGTCGCAACTAATGAAAAACTGTTTTTT.

CDR3 DNA: TGTGCCAGCAGTTTATTTGTTAGGGTGACCGGGGAGCTGTTTTTT. Its protein is CASSLFVRVTGELFF. The chain uses TRBV27 and TRBJ2-2; D not resolved. The V end lost 1 base, the J end lost 5 bases, and 11 bases lay between the germline ends. The CDR3 has 15 residues. Germline V gene lookup returns CDR1 MNHEY and CDR2 SMNVEV (reference sequence).

In this sample, this clonotype turned up a few times. The chain joins TRBV27 to TRBJ1-2; D possibly corresponds to TRBD1 (6 bases). The V end was cut by 5 bases, the J end by 8 bases, with 15 bases between. Germline lookup yields CDR1 MNHEY and CDR2 SMNVEV (reference sequence). The CDR3 is 13 residues long. The CDR3 here is CASSRDRSGGYTF. In nucleotides, the CDR3 is TGTGCCAGCAGTCGCGACAGGTCCGGGGGCTACACCTTC.

The rearrangement joins TRBV20-1 to TRBJ2-7, with 8 bases matching TRBD1. CDR1 DFQATT and CDR2 SNEGSKA come from the germline V gene (reference sequence). This CDR3 has 14 amino acids. Trimming removed 3 bases from V and 2 bases from J; junction bases left unmatched: 6. CDR3 nucleotides: TGCAGTGCTAGGAGCCAGGGGGCCCCCTACGAGCAGTACTTC. Its translation is CSARSQGAPYEQYF.

This clonotype was found a few times. This sequence joins TRBV6-2 or TRBV6-3 and TRBJ2-1, with D perhaps matching TRBD2 (5 bases). Per the germline V gene, CDR1 is MNHEY and CDR2 is SVGEGT. V was shortened by 4 bases and J by 6 bases, with 13 bases between the two germline ends. The CDR3 spans 14 residues. The DNA of the CDR3 is TGTGCCAGCAGTTCTCCCCTAGCCGTCAATGAGCAGTTCTTC. It specifies CASSSPLAVNEQFF.

The V gene is TRBV12-3 or TRBV12-4, the J gene TRBJ2-7; D ambiguous. V shed 5 bases and J shed 2 bases, with 7 bases lying between them. The CDR3 runs to 12 residues. DNA for the CDR3: TGTGCCAGCAGTCCTCTTCCCTACGAGCAGTACTTC. Protein: CASSPLPYEQYF.

J is TRBJ2-5 and V is TRBV3-1; D unclear. Germline lookup yields CDR1 LGHDT and CDR2 YNNKEL (reference sequence). The CDR3 is made up of 14 amino acids. Trimming stripped 2 bases from V and 4 bases from J, with 11 bases between. CDR3 residues: CASSQRGGGETQYF. For the CDR3, the DNA is TGTGCCAGCAGCCAACGTGGCGGCGGAGAGACCCAGTACTTC.